These T cell receptor beta chains were read from a single sample in a study of CD8 T cells in Susac syndrome. One entry per CDR3 protein results from TCRdb running MiXCR on the immunoSEQ multiplex PCR reads. The sample lists tens of thousands of distinct CDR3 sequences; approximately 93% were seen once. Specimen: CD4+ T cells from PBMCs. Receptors were obtained from a human donor with Susac syndrome. Each CDR3 is given with its conserved first and last residue. The order of the fields is V gene, D gene, J gene, clone size, CDR3 protein, CDR3 DNA. D genes are given only for firm matches. The size of a clone is reported for some rows only, either as once, few or many, or as a class for expanded clones.

>TRBV6-4|TRBD2|TRBJ2-1|once
CASSEGGRYNEQFF
TGTGCCAGCAGTGAGGGAGGGAGATACAATGAGCAGTTCTTC
>TRBV24-1|.|TRBJ2-5|.
CATSDPQRLGETQYF
TGTGCCACCAGTGACCCGCAAAGACTCGGGGAGACCCAGTACTTC
>TRBV9|.|TRBJ1-6|once
CASSVGDTTNSPLHF
TGTGCCAGCAGCGTGGGGGACACGACGAATTCACCCCTCCACTTT
>TRBV7-6|TRBD2|TRBJ2-3|.
CASSPVVAGVSDTQYF
TGTGCCAGCAGCCCGGTGGTAGCGGGAGTGTCAGATACGCAGTATTTT
>TRBV2|.|TRBJ1-5|.
CASSEDRLSNQPQHF
TGTGCCAGCAGTGAAGACAGACTTAGCAATCAGCCCCAGCATTTT
>TRBV14|.|TRBJ1-2|.
CASSQGVYWRTRQNYGYTF
TGTGCCAGCAGCCAAGGAGTATATTGGAGGACACGTCAGAACTATGGCTACACCTTC
>TRBV29-1|TRBD2|TRBJ2-3|.
CSVTGTSGVTDTQYF
TGCAGCGTGACCGGGACTAGCGGGGTCACAGATACGCAGTATTTT
>TRBV11-3|.|TRBJ2-3|.
CASSPSLRGGTDTQYF
TGTGCCAGCAGCCCCTCCCTCCGAGGAGGCACAGATACGCAGTATTTT
>TRBV19|.|TRBJ2-1|.
CASNSGKSYNEQFF
TGTGCCAGTAATTCGGGTAAATCCTACAATGAGCAGTTCTTC
>TRBV12-5|.|TRBJ1-4|once
CASGRDPNEKLFF
TGTGCTAGTGGGCGGGACCCGAATGAAAAACTGTTTTTT
>TRBV30|.|TRBJ1-2|.
CAWSFREGYTF
TGTGCCTGGAGTTTCAGAGAGGGCTACACCTTC
>TRBV20-1|TRBD2|TRBJ2-7|.
CSARAYLAGGYEQYF
TGCAGTGCTAGAGCGTACCTAGCGGGGGGCTACGAGCAGTACTTC
>TRBV20-1|.|TRBJ2-3|.
CSASFRPGPSTDTQYF
TGCAGTGCTAGTTTCCGGCCGGGCCCAAGCACAGATACGCAGTATTTT
>TRBV7-3|.|TRBJ1-5|.
CASSPAPDQPQHF
TGTGCCAGCAGCCCCGCCCCCGATCAGCCCCAGCATTTT
>TRBV20-1|.|TRBJ2-7|.
CSARGPWGRGTPYEQYF
TGCAGTGCTAGAGGGCCGTGGGGCAGGGGAACCCCCTACGAGCAGTACTTC
>TRBV7-2|.|TRBJ2-7|.
CASSIRQASYEQYF
TGTGCCAGCAGCATTCGACAGGCGTCCTACGAGCAGTACTTC
>TRBV11-1|.|TRBJ2-3|.
CASSLLVPRVAATDTQYF
TGTGCCAGCAGCCTCCTTGTCCCTAGGGTTGCGGCCACAGATACGCAGTATTTT
>TRBV5-1|.|TRBJ2-3|.
CASSSLGTDKHTQYF
TGCGCCAGCAGCTCTTTGGGGACGGACAAACATACGCAGTATTTT
>TRBV7-2|TRBD1|TRBJ1-5|.
CASSSRDRVGNQPQHF
TGTGCCAGCAGCTCCCGGGACAGGGTTGGCAATCAGCCCCAGCATTTT
>TRBV12-3/TRBV12-4|.|TRBJ1-5|.
CASSLAGGTQPQHF
TGTGCCAGCAGTTTGGCCGGGGGCACTCAGCCCCAGCATTTT
>TRBV28|.|TRBJ2-7|.
CASKSLYEQYF
TGTGCCAGCAAGTCCCTGTACGAGCAGTACTTC
>TRBV5-1|TRBD1|TRBJ1-1|.
CASGTGGADTEAFF
TGCGCCAGCGGAACAGGGGGCGCGGACACTGAAGCTTTCTTT
>TRBV28|.|TRBJ1-1|.
CASSLQGPFEAFF
TGTGCCAGCAGTTTACAGGGGCCCTTTGAAGCTTTCTTT
>TRBV12-3/TRBV12-4|.|TRBJ1-6|.
CASNLWGTNNSPLHF
TGTGCCAGCAACTTGTGGGGGACAAATAATTCACCCCTCCACTTT
>TRBV20-1|TRBD1|TRBJ1-2|.
CSAPRDREVLGGYTF
TGCAGTGCCCCCCGGGACAGGGAGGTTCTCGGTGGCTACACCTTC
>TRBV3-1|.|TRBJ1-5|.
CASSQGSNQPQHF
TGTGCCAGCAGTCAGGGTAGCAATCAGCCCCAGCATTTT